The entry that follows covers one TCR beta chain sequence. Only in-frame clones appear in the TCRdb table, and some are missing; sequencing was by immunoSEQ multiplex PCR. The repertoire holds 2 million to 2.5 million clones, with approximately 93% as singletons. These data belong to a study of shared clonotypes between healthy human individuals. Germline V gene data show CDR1 as SQVTM and CDR2 as ANQGSEA. The CDR3 is 13 residues long. Sequencing was done on a sample of naive CD4+ T cells from PBMCs. Subset reported: CD45RA+ positively selected. This chain connects TRBV29-1 to TRBJ2-3; possible D gene TRBD2, 5 bases. This TCR derives from a man in his late teens or twenties in good health. Some clones in this sample may be carry-over from other donors' samples. CDR3 residues: CSSAPGSPDTQYF. CDR3 DNA sequence: TGCAGTTCCGCCCCGGGGTCTCCAGATACGCAGTATTTT.